This T cell receptor beta chain was observed in a study of blood T cell repertoires in COVID-19. Overall study context: Researchers got acute and convalescent COVID-19 samples from the United States, Italy and Spain. T cells, B-cell-depleted T cells, or PBMCs provided the cDNA or gDNA that served as material.

Original analysis: Nucleated cell counts were estimated from reference gene primer amplification. Method: immunoSEQ multiplex PCR; TCRdb's copy keeps in-frame clones and lacks some. For V, J and clone size, that table is used; D and trimming come from the DNA. The sample lists 55,000 to 65,000 clones, around 77% occurring once. CDR3 length: 14 amino acids. CDR1 LNHDA and CDR2 SQIVND come from the germline V gene (reference sequence). The ends were cut back, 5 bases at V and 0 bases at J, with 10 bases in the middle. Sequencing was done on a sample of peripheral blood. The TCR sequence derives from a man aged 55 to 70 with acute or convalescent COVID-19. The V gene is TRBV19, the J gene TRBJ1-1; perhaps TRBD1 as D (6 bases). CDR3 nucleotides: TGTGCCAGTAGTGATGGACAGATGAACACTGAAGCTTTCTTT. Translated, it gives CASSDGQMNTEAFF.